A selection of T cell receptor beta chains follows, all from one sample in a study of T cells in localized non-small cell lung cancer. Only in-frame clones appear in the TCRdb table, and some are missing; sequencing was by immunoSEQ multiplex PCR. The sample yields around 41,000 clones, about 90% seen once. Sequenced here: peripheral blood, sampled before any cancer treatment. Receptors were obtained from a female donor older than 55 with stage I squamous cell lung carcinoma. Each CDR3 is given with its conserved first and last residue. Each record gives: J gene, CDR3 length, D gene, V gene, clone size, CDR3 DNA, CDR3 protein. The D gene is left open where the match is weak. A clone size is listed for some rows: how often the clone was seen (once, few, many), or a class if it is expanded.

j_gene: TRBJ2-2; len: 15; d_gene: TRBD2; v_gene: TRBV10-2; abundance: once; CDR3nt: TGCGCCAGCAGTGAGGGCGGGAGAAACACCGGGGAGCTGTTTTTT; CDR3aa: CASSEGGRNTGELFF
j_gene: TRBJ2-6; len: 18; d_gene: NA; v_gene: TRBV15; abundance: NA; CDR3nt: TGTGCCACCAGCAGGGTACAGGGTCTCCGCTCTGGGGCCAACGTCCTGACTTTC; CDR3aa: CATSRVQGLRSGANVLTF
j_gene: TRBJ2-7; len: 13; d_gene: TRBD1; v_gene: TRBV2; abundance: NA; CDR3nt: TGTGCCAGCACCCCCGGGACAGGGCGCGAGCAGTACTTC; CDR3aa: CASTPGTGREQYF
j_gene: TRBJ2-3; len: 19; d_gene: NA; v_gene: TRBV27; abundance: few; CDR3nt: TGTGCCAGCAGTTTAACTTCCTGGGGCGCTTTTTATTCCGCGGATACGCAGTATTTT; CDR3aa: CASSLTSWGAFYSADTQYF
j_gene: TRBJ2-2; len: 15; d_gene: TRBD2; v_gene: TRBV19; abundance: NA; CDR3nt: TGTGCCAGTAAAAAGCGGGAGGTCGACACCGGGGAGCTGTTTTTT; CDR3aa: CASKKREVDTGELFF
j_gene: TRBJ2-7; len: 15; d_gene: TRBD2; v_gene: TRBV7-3; abundance: NA; CDR3nt: TGTGCCAGCAGCTTAACGCGCGGGAGTTTCCACGAGCAGTACTTC; CDR3aa: CASSLTRGSFHEQYF
j_gene: TRBJ2-1; len: 14; d_gene: NA; v_gene: TRBV7-9; abundance: NA; CDR3nt: TGTGCCAGCAGCCCTCGTGGGACCCTCAATGAGCAGTTCTTC; CDR3aa: CASSPRGTLNEQFF
j_gene: TRBJ2-6; len: 16; d_gene: NA; v_gene: TRBV5-4; abundance: NA; CDR3nt: TGTGCCAGCAGCCCTGACAGGTTCTCTGGGGCCAACGTCCTGACTTTC; CDR3aa: CASSPDRFSGANVLTF
j_gene: TRBJ2-1; len: 16; d_gene: TRBD2; v_gene: TRBV4-1; abundance: NA; CDR3nt: TGCGCCAGCAGCCAAGATTTAAGCGGGAGGGCGAATGAGCAGTTCTTC; CDR3aa: CASSQDLSGRANEQFF
j_gene: TRBJ2-1; len: 14; d_gene: TRBD2; v_gene: TRBV6-5; abundance: large; CDR3nt: TGTGCCAGCAGTTACAGCGGGAGCTCCAATGAGCAGTTCTTC; CDR3aa: CASSYSGSSNEQFF
j_gene: TRBJ2-7; len: 15; d_gene: TRBD2; v_gene: TRBV6-5; abundance: NA; CDR3nt: TGTGCCAGCAGTTACGGGGCGGGAGGGTGGTACGAGCAGTACTTC; CDR3aa: CASSYGAGGWYEQYF
j_gene: TRBJ2-3; len: 13; d_gene: TRBD1; v_gene: TRBV29-1; abundance: NA; CDR3nt: TGCAGCGTTGTGGACAGGGTCACAGATACGCAGTATTTT; CDR3aa: CSVVDRVTDTQYF
j_gene: TRBJ2-7; len: 11; d_gene: TRBD2; v_gene: TRBV20-1; abundance: once; CDR3nt: TGCAGTAGCGGGACCCACTACGAGCAGTACTTC; CDR3aa: CSSGTHYEQYF
j_gene: TRBJ2-3; len: 15; d_gene: TRBD1; v_gene: TRBV7-8; abundance: NA; CDR3nt: TGTGCCAGCAGCTCGCCTGGGACAGCCCACGGTACGCAGTATTTT; CDR3aa: CASSSPGTAHGTQYF
j_gene: TRBJ2-1; len: 17; d_gene: TRBD2; v_gene: TRBV29-1; abundance: NA; CDR3nt: TGCAGCGTTGCCGGGACTAGCGATACCAGCTCCTACAATGAGCAGTTCTTC; CDR3aa: CSVAGTSDTSSYNEQFF
j_gene: TRBJ2-3; len: 16; d_gene: NA; v_gene: TRBV7-2; abundance: NA; CDR3nt: TGTGCCAGCAGCCCCCAGAGACCGAGTAGCACAGATACGCAGTATTTT; CDR3aa: CASSPQRPSSTDTQYF
j_gene: TRBJ1-2; len: 15; d_gene: NA; v_gene: TRBV5-1; abundance: NA; CDR3nt: TGCGCCAGCAGCTTGGTAGCGGCCACAGGGACTGGCTACACCTTC; CDR3aa: CASSLVAATGTGYTF
j_gene: TRBJ2-7; len: 15; d_gene: TRBD2; v_gene: TRBV27; abundance: NA; CDR3nt: TGTGCCAGCACTTCTTTAGCGGGGATCACCTACGAGCAGTACTTC; CDR3aa: CASTSLAGITYEQYF
j_gene: TRBJ2-1; len: 11; d_gene: NA; v_gene: TRBV20-1; abundance: once; CDR3nt: TGCAGTCCGAGTTCCCAGGGTGAGCAGTTCTTC; CDR3aa: CSPSSQGEQFF
j_gene: TRBJ1-1; len: 14; d_gene: NA; v_gene: TRBV4-3; abundance: NA; CDR3nt: TGCGCCAGCAGCCGACGGACAGTTGACACTGAAGCTTTCTTT; CDR3aa: CASSRRTVDTEAFF
j_gene: TRBJ2-1; len: 17; d_gene: TRBD2; v_gene: TRBV4-3; abundance: NA; CDR3nt: TGCGCCAGCAGCCAAGATGGCCCTAGCGGGAGTCGGGATGAGCAGTTCTTC; CDR3aa: CASSQDGPSGSRDEQFF
j_gene: TRBJ2-4; len: 10; d_gene: NA; v_gene: TRBV6-4; abundance: NA; CDR3nt: TGTGCCAGCAGCGTCGCGGCACAGTACTTC; CDR3aa: CASSVAAQYF
j_gene: TRBJ2-5; len: 14; d_gene: NA; v_gene: TRBV9; abundance: NA; CDR3nt: TGTGCCAGCAGCGTAGGATGGAGCGAAGAGACCCAGTACTTC; CDR3aa: CASSVGWSEETQYF
j_gene: TRBJ2-6; len: 15; d_gene: TRBD1; v_gene: TRBV14; abundance: NA; CDR3nt: TGTGCCAGCAGCCCTACAGGGGCTGGGGCCAACGTCCTGACTTTC; CDR3aa: CASSPTGAGANVLTF
j_gene: TRBJ2-7; len: 15; d_gene: TRBD2; v_gene: TRBV14; abundance: once; CDR3nt: TGTGCCAGCAGCCAAGATCAAGCGGGAGTTGGGGAGCAGTACTTC; CDR3aa: CASSQDQAGVGEQYF
j_gene: TRBJ1-5; len: 15; d_gene: TRBD1; v_gene: TRBV10-1; abundance: NA; CDR3nt: TGCGCCAGCACCAGAGGGGGACAGGACAATCAGCCCCAGCATTTT; CDR3aa: CASTRGGQDNQPQHF
j_gene: TRBJ1-4; len: 17; d_gene: NA; v_gene: TRBV18; abundance: NA; CDR3nt: TGTGCCAGCTCCCTGGGACGCCAGGGAGGGACTAATGAAAAACTGTTTTTT; CDR3aa: CASSLGRQGGTNEKLFF
j_gene: TRBJ2-1; len: 15; d_gene: TRBD2; v_gene: TRBV5-4; abundance: NA; CDR3nt: TGTGCCAGCAGACGGACTAGCGGAAACTACAATGAGCAGTTCTTC; CDR3aa: CASRRTSGNYNEQFF
j_gene: TRBJ2-7; len: 14; d_gene: NA; v_gene: TRBV7-2; abundance: NA; CDR3nt: TGTGCCAGCAGCTTCGGGGAAAACTCCTACGAGCAGTACTTC; CDR3aa: CASSFGENSYEQYF
j_gene: TRBJ1-5; len: 16; d_gene: NA; v_gene: TRBV15; abundance: NA; CDR3nt: TGTGCCACCAGCAGAGTCGGGACGGCGAACAATCAGCCCCAGCATTTT; CDR3aa: CATSRVGTANNQPQHF
j_gene: TRBJ2-1; len: 11; d_gene: NA; v_gene: TRBV6-5; abundance: NA; CDR3nt: TGTGCCAGCAGTCAGAACAATGAGCAGTTCTTC; CDR3aa: CASSQNNEQFF
j_gene: TRBJ2-7; len: 14; d_gene: TRBD1; v_gene: TRBV5-1; abundance: NA; CDR3nt: TGCGCCAGCAGCTGGGGACAGAGCTCCTACGAGCAGTACTTC; CDR3aa: CASSWGQSSYEQYF
j_gene: TRBJ1-3; len: 15; d_gene: NA; v_gene: TRBV6-5; abundance: NA; CDR3nt: TGTGCCAGCAGTTCCCGGGATGGGAAGTATGATACCATATATTTT; CDR3aa: CASSSRDGKYDTIYF
j_gene: TRBJ2-2; len: 14; d_gene: NA; v_gene: TRBV15; abundance: once; CDR3nt: TGTGCCACCAGCAGCGGGCAGGGGACCGGGGAGCTGTTTTTT; CDR3aa: CATSSGQGTGELFF
j_gene: TRBJ2-7; len: 14; d_gene: NA; v_gene: TRBV7-6; abundance: NA; CDR3nt: TGTGCCAGCAGCCAAACAGGGCCGAAAAACGAGCAGTACTTC; CDR3aa: CASSQTGPKNEQYF
j_gene: TRBJ2-1; len: 14; d_gene: NA; v_gene: TRBV19; abundance: few; CDR3nt: TGTGCCAGTAGGTCCCGAGAGGGCTACAATGAGCAGTTCTTC; CDR3aa: CASRSREGYNEQFF
j_gene: TRBJ1-3; len: 16; d_gene: NA; v_gene: TRBV10-1; abundance: NA; CDR3nt: TGCGCCAGCAGTGAGTCTAGGAAGGGAGTCGGAAACACCATATATTTT; CDR3aa: CASSESRKGVGNTIYF
j_gene: TRBJ2-1; len: 15; d_gene: TRBD2; v_gene: TRBV7-2; abundance: NA; CDR3nt: TGTGCCAGCAGAAGGGCGGGAGGGCGGTCTGAGGAGTGGTTCTTC; CDR3aa: CASRRAGGRSEEWFF
j_gene: TRBJ2-1; len: 15; d_gene: TRBD2; v_gene: TRBV9; abundance: NA; CDR3nt: TGTGCCAGCAGCGTAGAAGCGGGGGCGAGCCTCGAGCAGTTCTTC; CDR3aa: CASSVEAGASLEQFF
j_gene: TRBJ2-4; len: 13; d_gene: NA; v_gene: TRBV7-9; abundance: NA; CDR3nt: TGTGCCAGCGACTCCTCCCGGGGAAACATTCAGTACTTC; CDR3aa: CASDSSRGNIQYF
j_gene: TRBJ1-1; len: 15; d_gene: TRBD1; v_gene: TRBV6-5; abundance: NA; CDR3nt: TGTGCCAGCAGTATTCCGGGACAGAGGAACACTGAAGCTTTCTTT; CDR3aa: CASSIPGQRNTEAFF
j_gene: TRBJ1-3; len: 15; d_gene: NA; v_gene: TRBV30; abundance: NA; CDR3nt: TGTGCCTGGAATTCGGCCCCGCCGGGGGGAAACACCATATATTTT; CDR3aa: CAWNSAPPGGNTIYF
j_gene: TRBJ1-5; len: 13; d_gene: NA; v_gene: TRBV6-5; abundance: NA; CDR3nt: TGTGCCAGCAGTCTAGGGGGTCACCAGCCCCAGCATTTT; CDR3aa: CASSLGGHQPQHF
j_gene: TRBJ2-1; len: 15; d_gene: NA; v_gene: TRBV6-5; abundance: NA; CDR3nt: TGTGCCAGCAGTTACGGGGCTAGCGTTTACAATGAGCAGTTCTTC; CDR3aa: CASSYGASVYNEQFF
j_gene: TRBJ2-1; len: 14; d_gene: NA; v_gene: TRBV7-2; abundance: NA; CDR3nt: TGTGCCAGCAGTCGAATGCCAGCGGTTAATGAGCAGTTCTTC; CDR3aa: CASSRMPAVNEQFF